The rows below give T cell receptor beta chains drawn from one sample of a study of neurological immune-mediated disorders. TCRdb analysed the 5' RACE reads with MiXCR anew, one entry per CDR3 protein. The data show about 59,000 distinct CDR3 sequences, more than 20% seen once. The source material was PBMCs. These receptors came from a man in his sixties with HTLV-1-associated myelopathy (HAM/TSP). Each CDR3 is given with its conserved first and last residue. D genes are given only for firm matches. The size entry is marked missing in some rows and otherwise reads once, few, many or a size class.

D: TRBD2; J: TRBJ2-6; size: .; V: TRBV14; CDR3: CASSHWGSGGPTGANVLTF; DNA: TGTGCCAGCAGCCACTGGGGTTCGGGAGGGCCTACTGGGGCCAACGTCCTGACTTTC
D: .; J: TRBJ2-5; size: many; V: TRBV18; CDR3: CASSPNGKETQYF; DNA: TGTGCCAGCTCACCGAACGGCAAAGAGACCCAGTACTTC
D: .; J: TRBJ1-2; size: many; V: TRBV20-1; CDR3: CSARALTGGWAYGYTF; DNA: TGCAGTGCTAGAGCCCTCACCGGAGGATGGGCCTATGGCTACACCTTC
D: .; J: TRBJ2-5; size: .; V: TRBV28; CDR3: CTSSLRSKGETQYF; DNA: TGTACCAGTAGCCTTCGCTCGAAGGGGGAGACCCAGTACTTC
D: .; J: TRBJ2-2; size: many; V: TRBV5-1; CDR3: CASSLSRLAGELFF; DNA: TGCGCCAGCAGCTTGAGCCGCTTGGCCGGGGAGCTGTTTTTT
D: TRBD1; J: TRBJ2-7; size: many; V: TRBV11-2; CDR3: CASSQGQGAGEQYF; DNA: TGTGCCAGCAGCCAGGGACAGGGGGCAGGAGAGCAGTACTTC
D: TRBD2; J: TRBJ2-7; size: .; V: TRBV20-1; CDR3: CSASDGTSGSEQYF; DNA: TGCAGTGCTAGTGACGGGACTAGCGGGAGCGAGCAGTACTTC
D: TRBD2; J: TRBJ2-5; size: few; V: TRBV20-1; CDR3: CSAKGSSSGTGETQYF; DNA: TGCAGTGCTAAAGGCTCCTCTAGCGGGACCGGGGAGACCCAGTACTTC
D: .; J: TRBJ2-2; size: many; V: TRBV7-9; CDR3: CASSSGWDLAPLNTGELFF; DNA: TGTGCCAGCAGCTCCGGTTGGGACTTAGCCCCCCTTAACACCGGGGAGCTGTTTTTT
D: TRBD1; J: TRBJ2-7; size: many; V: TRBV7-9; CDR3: CASSLAWSGGDEQYF; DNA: TGTGCCAGCAGCTTAGCTTGGTCAGGGGGCGACGAGCAGTACTTC
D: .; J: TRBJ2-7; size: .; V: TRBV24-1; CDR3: CVTRGGEDYEQYF; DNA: TGTGTCACCAGGGGGGGGGAAGACTACGAGCAGTACTTC
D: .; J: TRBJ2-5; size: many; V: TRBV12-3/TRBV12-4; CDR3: CASSFGIEETQYF; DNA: TGTGCCAGCAGTTTCGGGATCGAAGAGACCCAGTACTTC
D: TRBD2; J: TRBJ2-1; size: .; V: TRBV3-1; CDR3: CASSQGAGLAGWNEQFF; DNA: TGTGCCAGCAGCCAAGGGGCCGGACTAGCGGGGTGGAATGAGCAGTTCTTC
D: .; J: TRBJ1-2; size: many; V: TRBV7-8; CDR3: CASSPGATNANYGYTF; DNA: TGTGCCAGCAGTCCCGGCGCCACCAATGCTAACTATGGCTACACCTTC
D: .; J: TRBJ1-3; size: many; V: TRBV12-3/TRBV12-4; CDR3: CASSGPGRNTIYF; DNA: TGTGCCAGCAGCGGACCGGGAAGAAACACCATATATTTT
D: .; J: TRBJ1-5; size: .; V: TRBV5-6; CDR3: CVSSPGTGNQPQHF; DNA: TGTGTCAGCAGCCCCGGGACGGGCAATCAGCCCCAGCATTTT
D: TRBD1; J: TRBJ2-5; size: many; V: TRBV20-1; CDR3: CSAGDRSRAQYF; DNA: TGCAGTGCTGGGGACAGAAGCCGGGCCCAGTACTTC
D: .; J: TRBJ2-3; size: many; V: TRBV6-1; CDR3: CASSEESRSTQYF; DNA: TGTGCCAGCAGTGAAGAGAGCAGGAGTACGCAGTATTTT
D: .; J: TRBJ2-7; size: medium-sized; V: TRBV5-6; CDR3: CASSSDTIYEQYF; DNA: TGTGCCAGCAGCTCAGATACGATCTACGAGCAGTACTTC
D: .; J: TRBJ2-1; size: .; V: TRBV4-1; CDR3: CASSQDHVEYNEQFF; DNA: TGCGCCAGCAGCCAAGATCATGTAGAGTACAATGAGCAGTTCTTC
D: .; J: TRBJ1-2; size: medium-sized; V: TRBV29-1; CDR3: CSVATGNYGYTF; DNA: TGCAGCGTCGCAACAGGGAACTATGGCTACACCTTC
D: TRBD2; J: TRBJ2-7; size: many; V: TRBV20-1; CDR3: CSASLAGASEQYF; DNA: TGCAGTGCTAGCTTAGCGGGAGCATCCGAGCAGTACTTC
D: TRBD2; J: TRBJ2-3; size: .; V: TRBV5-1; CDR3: CASSSELAGGQITDTQYF; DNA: TGCGCCAGCAGCTCGGAACTAGCGGGAGGTCAAATCACAGATACGCAGTATTTT
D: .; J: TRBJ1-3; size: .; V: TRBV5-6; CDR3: CASSPGNRGNTIYF; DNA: TGTGCCAGCAGCCCCGGTAATAGGGGAAACACCATATATTTT
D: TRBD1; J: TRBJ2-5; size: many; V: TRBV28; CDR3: CASSYRGETQYF; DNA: TGTGCCAGCAGTTACAGGGGTGAGACCCAGTACTTC
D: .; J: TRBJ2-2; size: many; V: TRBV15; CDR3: CATIASPNTGELFF; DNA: TGTGCCACCATCGCCAGCCCTAACACCGGGGAGCTGTTTTTT
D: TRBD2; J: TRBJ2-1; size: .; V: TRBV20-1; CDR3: CSASSGKGKFF; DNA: TGCAGTGCTAGTAGCGGGAAGGGAAAGTTCTTC
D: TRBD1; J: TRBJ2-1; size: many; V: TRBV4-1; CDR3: CASSRTGQGGYNEQFF; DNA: TGCGCCAGCAGCCGAACTGGACAGGGGGGGTACAATGAGCAGTTCTTC
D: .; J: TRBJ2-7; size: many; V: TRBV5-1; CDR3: CASSSSGAYEQYF; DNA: TGCGCCAGCAGTTCCTCAGGGGCCTACGAGCAGTACTTC
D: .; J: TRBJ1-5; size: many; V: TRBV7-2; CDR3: CASSLVGLPNQPQHF; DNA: TGTGCCAGCAGCTTAGTAGGACTTCCCAATCAGCCCCAGCATTTT
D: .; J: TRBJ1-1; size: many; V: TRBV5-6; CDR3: CASSLKQGYTEAFF; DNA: TGTGCCAGCAGCTTGAAACAGGGATACACTGAAGCTTTCTTT
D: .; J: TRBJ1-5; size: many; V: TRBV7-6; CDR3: CASSLWDNQPQHF; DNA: TGTGCCAGCAGCTTATGGGACAATCAGCCCCAGCATTTT
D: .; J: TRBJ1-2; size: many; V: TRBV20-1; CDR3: CSASAGYGYTF; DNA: TGCAGTGCTAGTGCCGGCTATGGCTACACCTTC
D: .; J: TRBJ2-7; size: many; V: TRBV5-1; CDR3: CASSLGPTNYEQYF; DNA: TGCGCCAGCAGCTTGGGTCCGACTAACTACGAGCAGTACTTC
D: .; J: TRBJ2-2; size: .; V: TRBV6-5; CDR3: CASSYSATGELFF; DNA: TGTGCCAGCAGTTACTCGGCTACCGGGGAGCTGTTTTTT
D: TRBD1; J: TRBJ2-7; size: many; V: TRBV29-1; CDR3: CSASTGPYEQYF; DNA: TGCAGCGCCTCGACAGGGCCCTACGAGCAGTACTTC
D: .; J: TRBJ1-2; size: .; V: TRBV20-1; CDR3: CSASPVNYGYTF; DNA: TGCAGTGCTAGTCCGGTGAACTATGGCTACACCTTC
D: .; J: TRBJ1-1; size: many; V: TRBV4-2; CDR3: CASSQEMGLNTEAFF; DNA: TGTGCCAGCAGCCAAGAAATGGGCCTGAACACTGAAGCTTTCTTT
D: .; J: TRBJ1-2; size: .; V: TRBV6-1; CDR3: CASSEISANYGYTF; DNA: TGTGCCAGCAGTGAGATCAGTGCTAACTATGGCTACACCTTC
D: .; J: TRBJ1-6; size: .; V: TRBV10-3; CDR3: CAISEGRVDSPLHF; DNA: TGTGCCATCAGTGAGGGCAGGGTGGATTCACCCCTCCACTTT
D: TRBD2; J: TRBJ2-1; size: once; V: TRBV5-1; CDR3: CASSFLAGLDNEQFF; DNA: TGCGCCAGCAGCTTTTTAGCGGGCCTCGACAATGAGCAGTTCTTC
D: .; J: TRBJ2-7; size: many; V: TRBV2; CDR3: CASSEITLPTYEQYF; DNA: TGTGCCAGCAGTGAAATTACACTGCCGACCTACGAGCAGTACTTC
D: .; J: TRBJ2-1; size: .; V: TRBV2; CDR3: CASSIMAEEFF; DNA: TGTGCCAGCAGCATCATGGCCGAGGAGTTCTTC
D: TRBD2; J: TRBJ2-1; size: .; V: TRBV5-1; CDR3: CASSPKDAAGIDEQFF; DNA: TGCGCCAGCAGCCCCAAGGATGCAGCGGGAATCGATGAGCAGTTCTTC
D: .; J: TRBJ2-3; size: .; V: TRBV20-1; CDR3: CSAMLALSPTDTQYF; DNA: TGCAGTGCTATGCTGGCGCTTAGCCCCACAGATACGCAGTATTTT
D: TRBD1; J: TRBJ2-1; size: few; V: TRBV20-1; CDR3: CSARNRGQSYNEQFF; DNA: TGCAGTGCTAGAAACAGGGGGCAATCCTACAATGAGCAGTTCTTC